This TCR beta chain comes out of a study of blood T cell repertoires in COVID-19. Study in general: PBMCs, B-cell-depleted T cells, or T cells were the source of the cDNA or gDNA that made up the material.

The CDR3 covers 14 residues. V lost 1 base and J lost 0, with 6 bases in between. The germline V gene encodes CDR1 LGHNA and CDR2 YNFKEQ. Authors' methods: The authors estimated nucleated cell counts from reference gene primer amplification. TCRdb keeps only in-frame clones here, not all; method: immunoSEQ multiplex PCR. D and trimming were read from the DNA, whereas the V and J calls and clone size are those reported in that table. This sample has 200,000 to 250,000 clones; about 87% occur once, and the top ten carry around 2.6%. Cohort 3 recovered donors had two negative PCRs, clearance, or symptom resolution.

The chain combines TRBV4-2 with TRBJ1-1; D is uncertain. Sequenced: PBMCs or T cells enriched from blood (not recorded which). This clonotype was obtained from a woman aged 30 to 39 who had recovered from COVID-19. CDR3 sequence reads: CASSQGLVNTEAFF. The CDR3 nucleotides read TGTGCCAGCAGCCAAGGGTTAGTGAACACTGAAGCTTTCTTT.